One and the same sample provided the 7 T cell receptor beta chains below, sequenced in a study of blood T cell repertoires in COVID-19. The assay was immunoSEQ multiplex PCR, and TCRdb's table has in-frame clones only and misses some. The sample yields about 250,000 clones, 65% to 90% seen once. Sequencing was carried out using PBMCs or T cells enriched from blood (not recorded which). The receptors shown here come from a man aged 35 to 55 who had recovered from COVID-19.

The chain has TRBV7-2 and TRBJ2-7; the match to TRBD1 covers 12 bases. This CDR3 spans 16 amino acids. Trimming cost V 5 bases and J 4 bases; bases outside gene matches: 9. Germline CDR1 and CDR2: SGHTA and FQGNSA. CDR3 in DNA: TGTGCCAGCAGCGTTGCCGGGACAGGGGGCGGGTACGAGCAGTACTTC. Residues: CASSVAGTGGGYEQYF. Full variable domain (rest looked up from reference TRBV7-2 and TRBJ2-7): GAGVSQSPSNKVTEKGKDVELRCDPISGHTALYWYRQSLGQGLEFLIYFQGNSAPDKSGLPSDRFSAERTGGSVSTLTIQRTQQEDSAVYLCASSVAGTGGGYEQYFGPGTRLTVT.

The V and J genes are TRBV28 and TRBJ2-7; D is perhaps TRBD1 (6 bases). Germline values: CDR1 MDHEN, CDR2 SYDVKM. The V end lost 6 bases, the J end lost 0 bases, and 12 bases lay between the germline ends. The CDR3 runs 14 residues. The CDR3: CASSLDSFSYEQYF. CDR3 in DNA: TGTGCCAGCAGCCTGGACAGTTTCTCCTACGAGCAGTACTTC.

This clone was seen a few times. CDR3 sequence (DNA): TGTGCCAGCAGCGCCGGTAGGGACAGCCGGCACTCACCCCTCCACTTT. It encodes CASSAGRDSRHSPLHF. This chain joins TRBV9 and TRBJ1-6; TRBD1 matches 7 bases. The CDR3 is made up of 16 amino acids. Per the germline V gene, CDR1 is SGDLS and CDR2 is YYNGEE. The V gene end was trimmed by 3 bases and the J gene end by 10 bases; junction bases not matched to a gene: 13.

The CDR3 nucleotides read TGTGCCAGCAGTTTAGACAGGGGTGCTGAAGCTTTCTTT. Amino acids: CASSLDRGAEAFF. The chain is built from TRBV12-3 or TRBV12-4 and TRBJ1-1; 7 positions match TRBD1. After removal of 1 base from V and 6 bases from J, the junction contained 2 bases not matched to a gene. The CDR3 loop spans 13 amino acids.

The chain has TRBV5-1 and TRBJ1-1; D remains unclear. The CDR3 totals 14 residues. CDR1 and CDR2 (germline): SGHRS, YFSETQ. Trimming pared 0 bases from V and 2 bases from J, leaving 8 bases between. The CDR3 sequence is CASSLEGVNTEAFF. CDR3 nucleotide sequence: TGCGCCAGCAGCTTGGAAGGAGTAAACACTGAAGCTTTCTTT.

The chain combines TRBV5-4 with TRBJ2-3, with unresolved D. Germline V gives CDR1 SGHNT, CDR2 YYREEE (reference sequence). The CDR3 is made up of 13 amino acids. Trimming removed 1 base at V and 6 bases at J, with 9 bases between. CDR3 DNA: TGTGCCAGCAGCTTGCCCTATTCGGATACGCAGTATTTT. The encoded protein is CASSLPYSDTQYF. Using reference TRBV5-4 and TRBJ2-3 for the parts outside the CDR3, the full variable domain is ETGVTQSPTHLIKTRGQQVTLRCSSQSGHNTVSWYQQALGQGPQFIFQYYREEENGRGNFPPRFSGLQFPNYSSELNVNALELDDSALYLCASSLPYSDTQYFGPGTRLTVL.

This clone was seen only once. The chain joins TRBV28 to TRBJ1-6; no clear D gene. This CDR3 contains 15 residues. V lost 3 bases to trimming and J lost 8 bases, with 14 bases between them. Germline CDR1 reads MDHEN; CDR2 reads SYDVKM. CDR3 DNA sequence: TGTGCCAGCAGTTTTTCAAGAGGGTACGATTCACCCCTCCACTTT. Its protein is CASSFSRGYDSPLHF.